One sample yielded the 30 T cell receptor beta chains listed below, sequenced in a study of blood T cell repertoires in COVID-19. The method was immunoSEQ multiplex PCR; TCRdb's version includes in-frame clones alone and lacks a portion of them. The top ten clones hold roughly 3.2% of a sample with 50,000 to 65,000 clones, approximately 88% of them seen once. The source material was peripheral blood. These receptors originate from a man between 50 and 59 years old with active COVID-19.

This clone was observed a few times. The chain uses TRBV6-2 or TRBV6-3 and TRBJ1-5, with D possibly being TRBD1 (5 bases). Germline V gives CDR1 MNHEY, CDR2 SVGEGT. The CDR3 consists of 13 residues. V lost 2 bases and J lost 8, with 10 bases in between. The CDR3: CASSYPPGEPQHF. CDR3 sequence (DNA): TGTGCCAGCAGTTACCCCCCGGGGGAGCCCCAGCATTTT.

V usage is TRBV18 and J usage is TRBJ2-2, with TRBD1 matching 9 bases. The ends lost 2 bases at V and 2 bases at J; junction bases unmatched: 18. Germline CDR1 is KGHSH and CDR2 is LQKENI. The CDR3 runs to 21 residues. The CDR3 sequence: CASSPNAPGQGVVENTGELFF. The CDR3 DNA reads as TGTGCCAGCTCACCAAATGCGCCGGGACAGGGAGTGGTAGAAAACACCGGGGAGCTGTTTTTT.

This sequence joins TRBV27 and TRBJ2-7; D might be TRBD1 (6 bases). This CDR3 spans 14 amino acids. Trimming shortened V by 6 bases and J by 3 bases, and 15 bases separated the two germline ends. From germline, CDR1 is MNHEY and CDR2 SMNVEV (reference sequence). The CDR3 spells CASSPGEVGYEQYF. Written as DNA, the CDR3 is TGTGCCAGCAGCCCAGGGGAAGTCGGCTACGAGCAGTACTTC.

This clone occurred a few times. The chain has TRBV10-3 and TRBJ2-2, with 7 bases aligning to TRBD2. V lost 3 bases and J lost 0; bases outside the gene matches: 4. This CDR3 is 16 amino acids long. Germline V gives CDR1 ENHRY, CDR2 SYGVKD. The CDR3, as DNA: TGTGCCATCAGTGATTGGGGGACTACGAACACCGGGGAGCTGTTTTTT. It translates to CAISDWGTTNTGELFF.

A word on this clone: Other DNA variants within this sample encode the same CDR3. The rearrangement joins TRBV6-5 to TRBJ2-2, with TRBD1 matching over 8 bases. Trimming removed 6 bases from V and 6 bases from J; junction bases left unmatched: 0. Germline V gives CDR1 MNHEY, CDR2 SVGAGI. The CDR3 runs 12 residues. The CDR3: CASSRGPGELFF. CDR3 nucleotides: TGTGCCAGCAGCAGGGGGCCCGGGGAGCTGTTTTTT.

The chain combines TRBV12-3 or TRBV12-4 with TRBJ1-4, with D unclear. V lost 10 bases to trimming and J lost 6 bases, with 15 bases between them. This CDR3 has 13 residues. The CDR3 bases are TGTGCCACCAAGCTCCGTTTTGATGAAAAACTGTTTTTT. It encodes CATKLRFDEKLFF.

CDR3: CASSHWYEPKLFF. The CDR3 DNA follows: TGTGCCAGCAGCCATTGGTACGAGCCTAAACTGTTTTTT. This chain uses TRBV5-4 with TRBJ1-4; the D is unclear. The CDR3 is made up of 13 amino acids. V lost 4 bases and J lost 11, with 15 bases in between. From germline, CDR1 is SGHNT and CDR2 YYREEE (reference sequence).

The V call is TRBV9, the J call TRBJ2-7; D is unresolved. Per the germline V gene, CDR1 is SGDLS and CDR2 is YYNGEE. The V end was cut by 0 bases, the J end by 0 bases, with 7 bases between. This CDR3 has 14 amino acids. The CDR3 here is CASSVDFLSYEQYF. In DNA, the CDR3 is TGTGCCAGCAGCGTAGACTTCCTCTCCTACGAGCAGTACTTC.

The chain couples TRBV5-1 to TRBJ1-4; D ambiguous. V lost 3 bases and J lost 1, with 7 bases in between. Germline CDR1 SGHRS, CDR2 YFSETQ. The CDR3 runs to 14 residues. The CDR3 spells CASSSRGTNEKLFF. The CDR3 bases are TGCGCCAGCAGCTCACGGGGAACTAATGAAAAACTGTTTTTT.

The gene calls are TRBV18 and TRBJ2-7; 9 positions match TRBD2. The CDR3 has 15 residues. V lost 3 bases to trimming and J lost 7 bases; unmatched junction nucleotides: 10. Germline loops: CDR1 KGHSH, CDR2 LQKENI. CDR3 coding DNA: TGTGCCAGCTCACCCCAGCTAGCGGGGTCAGGGGAGCAGTACTTC. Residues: CASSPQLAGSGEQYF.

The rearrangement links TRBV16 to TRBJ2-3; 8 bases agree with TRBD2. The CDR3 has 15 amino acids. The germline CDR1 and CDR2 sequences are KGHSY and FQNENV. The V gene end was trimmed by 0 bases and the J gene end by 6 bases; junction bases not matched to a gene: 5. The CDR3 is CASSQSWRGADTQYF. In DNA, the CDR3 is TGTGCCAGCAGCCAATCATGGCGGGGGGCGGATACGCAGTATTTT.

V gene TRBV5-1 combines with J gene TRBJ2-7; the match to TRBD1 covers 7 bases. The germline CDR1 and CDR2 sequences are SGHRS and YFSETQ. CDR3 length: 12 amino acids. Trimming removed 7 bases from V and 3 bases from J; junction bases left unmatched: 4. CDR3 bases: TGCGCCAGCGGACAGGAGAGCTACGAGCAGTACTTC. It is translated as CASGQESYEQYF.

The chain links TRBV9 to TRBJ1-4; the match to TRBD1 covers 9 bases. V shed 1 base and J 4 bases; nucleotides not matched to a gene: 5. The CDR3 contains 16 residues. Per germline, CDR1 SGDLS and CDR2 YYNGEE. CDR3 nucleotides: TGTGCCAGCAGCGTAACAGGGGGCCAATATAATGAAAAACTGTTTTTT. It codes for CASSVTGGQYNEKLFF. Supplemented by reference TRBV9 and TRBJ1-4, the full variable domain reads DSGVTQTPKHLITATGQRVTLRCSPRSGDLSVYWYQQSLDQGLQFLIQYYNGEERAKGNILERFSAQQFPDLHSELNLSSLELGDSALYFCASSVTGGQYNEKLFFGSGTQLSVL.

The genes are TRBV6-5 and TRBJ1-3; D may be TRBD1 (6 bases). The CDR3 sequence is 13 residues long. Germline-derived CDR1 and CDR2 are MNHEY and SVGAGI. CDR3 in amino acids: CGVRQVSGNTIYF. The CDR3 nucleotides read TGTGGCGTAAGACAGGTCTCTGGAAACACCATATATTTT.

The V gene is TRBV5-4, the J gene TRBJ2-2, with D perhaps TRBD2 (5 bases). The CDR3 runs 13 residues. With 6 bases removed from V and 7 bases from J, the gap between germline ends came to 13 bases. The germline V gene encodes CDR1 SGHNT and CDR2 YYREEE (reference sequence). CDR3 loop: CASTKDGLGELFF. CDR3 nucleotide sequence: TGTGCCAGCACCAAGGACGGACTCGGGGAGCTGTTTTTT.

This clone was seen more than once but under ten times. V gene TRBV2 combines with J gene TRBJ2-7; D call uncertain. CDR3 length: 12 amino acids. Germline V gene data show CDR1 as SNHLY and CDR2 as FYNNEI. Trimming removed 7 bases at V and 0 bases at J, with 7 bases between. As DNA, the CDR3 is TGTGCCAGCATCAGGCTCTCCTACGAGCAGTACTTC. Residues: CASIRLSYEQYF.

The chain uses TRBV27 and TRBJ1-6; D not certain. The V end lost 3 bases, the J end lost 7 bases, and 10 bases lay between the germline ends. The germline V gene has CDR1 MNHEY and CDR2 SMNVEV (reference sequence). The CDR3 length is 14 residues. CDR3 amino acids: CASSLEGWNSPLHF. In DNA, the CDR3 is TGTGCCAGCAGTTTGGAGGGCTGGAATTCACCCCTCCACTTT.

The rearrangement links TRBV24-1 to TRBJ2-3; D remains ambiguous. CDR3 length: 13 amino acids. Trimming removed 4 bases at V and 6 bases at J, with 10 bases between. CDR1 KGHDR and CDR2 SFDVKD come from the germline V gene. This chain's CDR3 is CATSEARKDTQYF. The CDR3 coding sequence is TGTGCCACCAGTGAGGCTAGGAAGGATACGCAGTATTTT.

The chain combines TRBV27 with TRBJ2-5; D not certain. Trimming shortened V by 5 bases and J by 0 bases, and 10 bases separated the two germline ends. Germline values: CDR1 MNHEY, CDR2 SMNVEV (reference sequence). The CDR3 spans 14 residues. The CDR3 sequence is CASSRLEYQETQYF. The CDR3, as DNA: TGTGCCAGCAGTAGGCTGGAGTACCAAGAGACCCAGTACTTC.

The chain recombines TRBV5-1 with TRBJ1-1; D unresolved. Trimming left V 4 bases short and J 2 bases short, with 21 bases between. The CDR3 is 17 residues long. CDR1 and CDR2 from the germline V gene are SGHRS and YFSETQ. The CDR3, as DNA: TGCGCCAGCAGCAACACCGGGAAGGTGGATGATAACACTGAAGCTTTCTTT. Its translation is CASSNTGKVDDNTEAFF.

As DNA, the CDR3 is TGTGCCTGGAGTAACAGTCTGAACACTGAAGCTTTCTTT. Encoded protein: CAWSNSLNTEAFF. The rearrangement links TRBV30 to TRBJ1-1; D remains ambiguous. V lost 2 bases to trimming and J lost 0 bases, with 7 bases between them. The CDR3 is made up of 13 amino acids. CDR1 and CDR2 from the germline V gene are GTSNPN and SVGIG (reference sequence).

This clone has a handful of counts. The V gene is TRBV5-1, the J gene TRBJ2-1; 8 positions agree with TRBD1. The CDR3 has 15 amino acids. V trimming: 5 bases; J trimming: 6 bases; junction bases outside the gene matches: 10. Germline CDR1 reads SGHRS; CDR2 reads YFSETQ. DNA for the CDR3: TGCGCCAGCAGGAGTCAGGGGGCAGGTGGCAATGAGCAGTTCTTC. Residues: CASRSQGAGGNEQFF.

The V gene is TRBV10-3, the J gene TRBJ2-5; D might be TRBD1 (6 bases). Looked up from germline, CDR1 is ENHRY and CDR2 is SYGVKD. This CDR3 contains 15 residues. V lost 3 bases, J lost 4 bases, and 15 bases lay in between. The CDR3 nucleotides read TGTGCCATCAGTGATCTCAGGGGTACCGGAGAGACCCAGTACTTC. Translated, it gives CAISDLRGTGETQYF.

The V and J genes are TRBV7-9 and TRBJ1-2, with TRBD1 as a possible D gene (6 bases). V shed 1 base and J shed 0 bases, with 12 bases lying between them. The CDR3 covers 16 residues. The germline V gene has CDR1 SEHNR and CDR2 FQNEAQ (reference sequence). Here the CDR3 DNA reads TGTGCCAGCAGCTTAGATTTTAGGACAGCTAACTATGGCTACACCTTC. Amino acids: CASSLDFRTANYGYTF.

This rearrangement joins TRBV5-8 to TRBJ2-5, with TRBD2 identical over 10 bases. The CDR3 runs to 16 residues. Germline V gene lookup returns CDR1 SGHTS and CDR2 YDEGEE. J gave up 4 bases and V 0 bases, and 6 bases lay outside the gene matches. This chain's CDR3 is CASSLVSGGARETQYF. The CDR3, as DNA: TGTGCCAGCAGCTTGGTGAGCGGGGGGGCCCGAGAGACCCAGTACTTC.

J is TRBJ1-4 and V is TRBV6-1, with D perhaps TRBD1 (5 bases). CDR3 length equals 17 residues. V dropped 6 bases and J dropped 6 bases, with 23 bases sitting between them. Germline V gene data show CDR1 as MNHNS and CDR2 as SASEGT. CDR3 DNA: TGTGCCAGCAGGGAAAAACGGGGGGGTCACACAGATGAAAAACTGTTTTTT. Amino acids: CASREKRGGHTDEKLFF.

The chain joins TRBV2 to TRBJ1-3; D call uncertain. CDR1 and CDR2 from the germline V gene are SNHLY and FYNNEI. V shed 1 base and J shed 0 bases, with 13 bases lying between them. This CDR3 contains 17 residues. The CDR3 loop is CASSEVYSGASGNTIYF. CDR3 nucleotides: TGTGCCAGCAGTGAAGTTTACAGCGGCGCCTCTGGAAACACCATATATTTT.

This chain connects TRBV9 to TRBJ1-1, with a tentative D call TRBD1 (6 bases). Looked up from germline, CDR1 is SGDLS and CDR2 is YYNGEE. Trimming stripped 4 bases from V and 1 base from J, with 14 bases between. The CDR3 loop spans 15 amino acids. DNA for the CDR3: TGTGCCAGCAGCATAGGGGGGCTGAAGAACACTGAAGCTTTCTTT. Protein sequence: CASSIGGLKNTEAFF.

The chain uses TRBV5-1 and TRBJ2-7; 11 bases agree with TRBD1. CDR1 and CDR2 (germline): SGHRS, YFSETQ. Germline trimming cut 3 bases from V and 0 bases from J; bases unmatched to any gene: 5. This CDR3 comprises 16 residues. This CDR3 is CASSSGTGGISYEQYF. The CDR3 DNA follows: TGCGCCAGCAGCTCCGGGACAGGGGGAATCTCCTACGAGCAGTACTTC.

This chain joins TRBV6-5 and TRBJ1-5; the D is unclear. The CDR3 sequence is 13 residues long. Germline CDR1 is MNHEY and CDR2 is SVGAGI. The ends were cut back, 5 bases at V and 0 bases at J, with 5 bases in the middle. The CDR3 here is CASSIGSNQPQHF. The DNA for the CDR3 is TGTGCCAGCAGTATCGGTAGCAATCAGCCCCAGCATTTT.